The clone carrying this T cell receptor beta chain showed up many times. What it binds is not known. This record belongs to a study of T cells after posttransplantation cyclophosphamide. Assay: immunoSEQ multiplex PCR; the TCRdb copy retains only in-frame clones and omits some. The table lists roughly 25,000 clones, with no singletons. A marrow graft followed busulfan-fludarabine conditioning, with cyclophosphamide on days +3 and +4. Study-wide results and caveats: Donor-recipient repertoire similarity was low at 1-2 months, rising over year one. Blood and skin or GI T cell repertoires showed limited TRB overlap. After PTCy, TRB diversity resembled that of CNI/methotrexate controls.

The sequences come from PBMCs, collected after allogeneic stem cell transplant with posttransplant cyclophosphamide. This TCR was recovered from a male patient in his late teens or twenties who received an allogeneic stem cell transplant from a related donor, was CMV-positive, and had no GVHD. The T cells may partly be graft donor cells.

The CDR3 region has the DNA TGTGCCAGCAGCGTCCTCCTAGCCGCCGGGTCCCAGTACTTC. It encodes CASSVLLAAGSQYF. This rearrangement joins TRBV28 to TRBJ2-5; possible D gene TRBD2, 5 bases. Germline V CDR1 and CDR2: MDHEN, SYDVKM. The V gene lost 6 bases and the J gene lost 9 bases, with 20 bases spanning the gap. The CDR3 has 14 residues.